Below, 8 T cell receptor beta chains from the same sample are listed, as sequenced in a study of blood T cell repertoires in COVID-19. Sequencing used immunoSEQ multiplex PCR; TCRdb keeps in-frame clones, though not all of them. This table holds around 93,000 clones, about 81% found once. The material sequenced was peripheral blood. These receptor sequences come from a man at least 80 years old with acute or convalescent COVID-19.

The chain couples TRBV7-9 to TRBJ2-3, with D maybe TRBD2 (6 bases). The CDR3 is 15 amino acids. Looked up from germline, CDR1 is SEHNR and CDR2 is FQNEAQ (reference sequence). V lost 5 bases and J lost 2, with 14 bases in between. The CDR3 DNA follows: TGTGCCAGCAGCCCTGGTCGGCGGGACACAGATACGCAGTATTTT. Encoded protein: CASSPGRRDTDTQYF. The variable domain in full, completed from reference TRBV7-9 and TRBJ2-3, reads DTGVSQNPRHKITKRGQNVTFRCDPISEHNRLYWYRQTLGQGPEFLTYFQNEAQLEKSRLLSDRFSAERPKGSFSTLEIQRTEQGDSAMYLCASSPGRRDTDTQYFGPGTRLTVL.

The V call is TRBV19, the J call TRBJ1-2; D is unclear. V was trimmed by 1 base and J by 5 bases, leaving 11 bases between them. CDR1 and CDR2 from the germline V gene are LNHDA and SQIVND (reference sequence). CDR3 length: 14 residues. CDR3 sequence (DNA): TGTGCCAGTAGTATAGCCGGGAACACATATGGCTACACCTTC. As protein: CASSIAGNTYGYTF.

V and J are TRBV20-1 and TRBJ2-7; 8 bases are a match to TRBD1. This CDR3 region has 14 residues. The germline gives CDR1 DFQATT, CDR2 SNEGSKA (reference sequence). The junction had 8 bases not matched to a gene; V was cut back by 3 bases and J by 4 bases. Here the CDR3 reads CSASGRGRTYEQYF. The CDR3 nucleotides read TGCAGTGCTAGTGGCAGGGGGCGAACGTACGAGCAGTACTTC.

V gene TRBV6-5 combines with J gene TRBJ1-1; TRBD1 is a possible D gene (5 bases). The CDR3 extends over 13 amino acids. V lost 6 bases to trimming and J lost 1 base, with 9 bases between them. CDR1 MNHEY and CDR2 SVGAGI come from the germline V gene. The CDR3 region has the DNA TGTGCCAGCAGCTTCCAGGGGAACACTGAAGCTTTCTTT. Protein: CASSFQGNTEAFF.

The chain uses TRBV5-1 and TRBJ1-1; 8 bases match TRBD1. Germline CDR1 is SGHRS and CDR2 is YFSETQ. V lost 4 bases and J lost 4; bases outside the gene matches: 15. This CDR3 is 17 amino acids long. CDR3 region: CASSPLVQGARSTEAFF. The CDR3 bases are TGCGCCAGCAGCCCTCTCGTCCAGGGGGCGCGGAGCACTGAAGCTTTCTTT.

CDR3 sequence (DNA): TGTGCCAGCACCCCGTCCCCCGTGGGCTACACCTTC. Amino acids: CASTPSPVGYTF. V usage is TRBV6-5 and J usage is TRBJ1-2; D uncertain. The CDR3 runs 12 residues. Trimming pared 7 bases from V and 8 bases from J, leaving 14 bases between. The germline CDR1 and CDR2 sequences are MNHEY and SVGAGI.

V and J are TRBV7-2 and TRBJ2-2, with D perhaps matching TRBD1 (6 bases). CDR1 and CDR2 from the germline V gene are SGHTA and FQGNSA. The CDR3 runs to 16 residues. The V end was cut by 7 bases, the J end by 0 bases, with 15 bases between. DNA of the CDR3: TGTGCCAGCACACAAAAAGGGGGATCGAACACCGGGGAGCTGTTTTTT. Its protein product is CASTQKGGSNTGELFF.

V gene TRBV28 combines with J gene TRBJ1-1; tentative D call: TRBD1 (5 bases). V was trimmed by 6 bases and J by 7 bases, leaving 15 bases between them. CDR1 and CDR2 (germline): MDHEN, SYDVKM. The CDR3 runs to 13 residues. The CDR3, as DNA: TGTGCCAGCAGCCGTACAGGCTCTAATGAAGCTTTCTTT. It encodes CASSRTGSNEAFF.